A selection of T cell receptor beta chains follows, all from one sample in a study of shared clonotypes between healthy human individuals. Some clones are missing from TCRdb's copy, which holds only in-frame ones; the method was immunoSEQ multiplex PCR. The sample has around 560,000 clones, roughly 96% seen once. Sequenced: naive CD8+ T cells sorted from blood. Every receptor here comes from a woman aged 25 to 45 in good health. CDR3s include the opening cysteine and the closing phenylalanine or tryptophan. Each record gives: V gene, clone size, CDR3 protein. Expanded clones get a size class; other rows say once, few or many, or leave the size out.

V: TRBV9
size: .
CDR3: CASNRLAEYRDTDTQYF

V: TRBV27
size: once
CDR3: CASSLLAGGTGELFF

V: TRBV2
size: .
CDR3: CARLQRDGGAFF

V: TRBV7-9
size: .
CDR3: CASRFGNYSYEQYF

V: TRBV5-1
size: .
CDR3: CASSYYSGGAYEQYF

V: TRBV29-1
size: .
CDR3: CSVVWAGGKNEQFF

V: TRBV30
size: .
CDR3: CAWSFMGSGGHTGANVLTF

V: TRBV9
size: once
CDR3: CASSASGGSTDTQYF

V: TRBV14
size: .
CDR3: CASSPDRVTYNEQFF

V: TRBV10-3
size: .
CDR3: CAINLEIGQPQHF

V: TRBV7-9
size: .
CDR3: CASGTYGYTF

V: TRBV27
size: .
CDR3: CASSQGAGQPQHF

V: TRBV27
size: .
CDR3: CASSLGLNNEQFF

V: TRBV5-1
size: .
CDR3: CASSGRGPQETQYF

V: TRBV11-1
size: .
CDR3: CASSLMGGSYEQYF

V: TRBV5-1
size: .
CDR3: CASSSSEKEQFF

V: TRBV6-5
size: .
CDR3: CASSYSYSPYEQYF

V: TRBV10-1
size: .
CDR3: CASSGRRDGAYEQYF

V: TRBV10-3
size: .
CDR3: CAALPGQGNAGELFF

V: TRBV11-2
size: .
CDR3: CASSWDRDGYTF

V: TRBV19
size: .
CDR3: CASSILTGELFF

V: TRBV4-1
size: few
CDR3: CASSLELRPNTEAFF

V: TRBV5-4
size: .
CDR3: CASSSGLASEQYF

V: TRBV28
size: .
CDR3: CASRAWTGRKSEKLFF

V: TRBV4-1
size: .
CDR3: CASSQEGQGFRYTF

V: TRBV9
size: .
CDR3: CASSAWVDNEQFF

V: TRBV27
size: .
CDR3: CASSPGLGSYEQYF

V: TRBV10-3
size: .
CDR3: CAIKGDRSQVSGNTIYF

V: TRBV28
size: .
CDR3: CASSLGPKGRDYEQYF

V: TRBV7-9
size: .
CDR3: CASSLFGGGDTQYF

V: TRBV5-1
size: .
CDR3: CASSLEAGGTYNEQFF

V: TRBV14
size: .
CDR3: CASSSLDSPGNTIYF

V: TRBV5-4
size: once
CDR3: CASSSPGTPSSYEQYF

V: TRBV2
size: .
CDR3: CASSETFPREWAYEQYF

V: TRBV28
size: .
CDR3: CASSGVREFSETQYF

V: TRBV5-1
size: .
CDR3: CASSRWGQGDLANEKLFF

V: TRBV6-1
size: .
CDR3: CASSEVDTVNQPQHF

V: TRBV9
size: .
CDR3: CASSADTNTGELFF

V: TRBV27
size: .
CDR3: CASSSRQGSYEQYF

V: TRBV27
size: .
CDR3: CASSSGLAGEGEQYF

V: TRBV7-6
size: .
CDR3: CASSVKGVGGELFF

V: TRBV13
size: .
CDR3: CASSSGGRGGIYEQYF

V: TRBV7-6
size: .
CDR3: CASSLGRTDNYGYTF

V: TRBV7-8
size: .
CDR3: CASSLGGEGTEAFF

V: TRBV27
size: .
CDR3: CASSLLAGTNTEAFF

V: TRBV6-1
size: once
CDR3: CATPTEPPRETQYF

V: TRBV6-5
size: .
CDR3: CASTPVMWETQYF

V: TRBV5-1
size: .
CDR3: CASSPGGSGRAGELFF

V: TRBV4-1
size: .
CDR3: CASSRRDTTYEQYF

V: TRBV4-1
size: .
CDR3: CASSQDSGGYYGYTF

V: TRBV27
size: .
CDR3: CASSIGTEGFNEQFF

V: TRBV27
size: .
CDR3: CASSPLPSSYEQYF

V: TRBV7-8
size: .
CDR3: CASTPFLGTDQPQHF